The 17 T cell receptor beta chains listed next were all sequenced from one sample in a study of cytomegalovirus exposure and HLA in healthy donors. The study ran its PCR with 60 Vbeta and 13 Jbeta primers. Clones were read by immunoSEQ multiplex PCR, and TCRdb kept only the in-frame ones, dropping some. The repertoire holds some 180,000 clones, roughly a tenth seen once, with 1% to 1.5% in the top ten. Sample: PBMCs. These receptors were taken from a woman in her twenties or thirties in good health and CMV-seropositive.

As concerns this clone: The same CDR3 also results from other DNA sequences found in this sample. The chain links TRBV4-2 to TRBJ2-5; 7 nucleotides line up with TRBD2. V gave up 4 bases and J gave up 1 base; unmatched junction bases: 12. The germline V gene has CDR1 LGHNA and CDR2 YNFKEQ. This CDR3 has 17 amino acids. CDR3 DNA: TGTGCCAGCAGCCGTCTTTATGAGCGGGGTCCCCAAGAGACCCAGTACTTC. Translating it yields CASSRLYERGPQETQYF.

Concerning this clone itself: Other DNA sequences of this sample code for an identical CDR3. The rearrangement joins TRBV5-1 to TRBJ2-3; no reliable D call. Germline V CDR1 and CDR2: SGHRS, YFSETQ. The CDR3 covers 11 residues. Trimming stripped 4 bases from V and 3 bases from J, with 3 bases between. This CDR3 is CASSLTDTQYF. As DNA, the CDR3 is TGCGCCAGCAGCCTTACAGATACGCAGTATTTT.

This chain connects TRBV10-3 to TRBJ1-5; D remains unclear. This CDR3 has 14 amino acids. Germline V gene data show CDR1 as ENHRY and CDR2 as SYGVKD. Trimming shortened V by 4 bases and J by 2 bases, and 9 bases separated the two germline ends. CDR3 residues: CAISGSGGNQPQHF. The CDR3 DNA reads TGTGCCATCAGTGGATCCGGGGGCAATCAGCCCCAGCATTTT.

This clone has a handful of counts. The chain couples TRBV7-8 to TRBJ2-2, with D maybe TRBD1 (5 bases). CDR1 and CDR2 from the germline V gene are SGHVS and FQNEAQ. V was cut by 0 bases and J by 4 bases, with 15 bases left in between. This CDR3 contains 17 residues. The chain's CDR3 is CASSLATKGELTGELFF. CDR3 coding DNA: TGTGCCAGCAGCTTAGCGACGAAAGGGGAACTCACCGGGGAGCTGTTTTTT.

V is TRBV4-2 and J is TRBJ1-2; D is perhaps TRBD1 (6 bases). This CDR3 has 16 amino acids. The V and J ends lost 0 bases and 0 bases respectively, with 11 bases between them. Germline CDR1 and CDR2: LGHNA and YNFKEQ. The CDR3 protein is CASSQDIQGSNYGYTF. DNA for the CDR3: TGTGCCAGCAGCCAAGATATTCAGGGGTCTAACTATGGCTACACCTTC.

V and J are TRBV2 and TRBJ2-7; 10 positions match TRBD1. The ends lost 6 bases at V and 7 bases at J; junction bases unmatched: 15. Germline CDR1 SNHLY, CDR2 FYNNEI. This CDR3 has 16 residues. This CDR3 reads CASSPLTGTGEREQYF. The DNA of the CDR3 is TGTGCCAGCAGCCCATTGACCGGGACAGGGGAGAGGGAGCAGTACTTC.

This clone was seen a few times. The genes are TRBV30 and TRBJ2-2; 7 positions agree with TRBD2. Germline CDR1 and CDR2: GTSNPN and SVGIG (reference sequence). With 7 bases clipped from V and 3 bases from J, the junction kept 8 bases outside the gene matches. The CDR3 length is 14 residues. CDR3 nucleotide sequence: TGTGCCTCTGAGGCGGGAGTCTACACCGGGGAGCTGTTTTTT. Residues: CASEAGVYTGELFF. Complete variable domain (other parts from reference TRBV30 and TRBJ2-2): SQTIHQWPATLVQPVGSPLSLECTVEGTSNPNLYWYRQAAGRGLQLLFYSVGIGQISSEVPQNLSASRPQDRQFILSSKKLLLSDSGFYLCASEAGVYTGELFFGEGSRLTVL.

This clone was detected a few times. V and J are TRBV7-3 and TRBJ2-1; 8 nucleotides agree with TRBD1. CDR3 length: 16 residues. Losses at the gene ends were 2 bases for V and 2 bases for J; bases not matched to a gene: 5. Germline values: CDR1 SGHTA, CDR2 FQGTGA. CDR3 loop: CASSLDGTGPYNEQFF. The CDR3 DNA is TGTGCCAGCAGCTTAGATGGGACAGGCCCCTACAATGAGCAGTTCTTC.

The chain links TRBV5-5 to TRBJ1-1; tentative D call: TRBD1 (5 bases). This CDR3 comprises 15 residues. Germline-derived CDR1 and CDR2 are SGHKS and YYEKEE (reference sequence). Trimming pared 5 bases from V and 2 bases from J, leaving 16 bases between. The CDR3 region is CASRFVRVTNTEAFF. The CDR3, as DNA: TGTGCCAGCAGATTCGTCAGGGTTACCAACACTGAAGCTTTCTTT.

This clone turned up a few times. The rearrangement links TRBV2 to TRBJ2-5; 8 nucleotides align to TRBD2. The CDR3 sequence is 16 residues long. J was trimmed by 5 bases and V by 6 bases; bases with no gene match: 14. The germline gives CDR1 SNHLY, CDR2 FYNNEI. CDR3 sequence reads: CASSLPSSGKRETQYF. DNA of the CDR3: TGTGCCAGCAGCCTCCCGAGTAGCGGGAAGAGGGAGACCCAGTACTTC.

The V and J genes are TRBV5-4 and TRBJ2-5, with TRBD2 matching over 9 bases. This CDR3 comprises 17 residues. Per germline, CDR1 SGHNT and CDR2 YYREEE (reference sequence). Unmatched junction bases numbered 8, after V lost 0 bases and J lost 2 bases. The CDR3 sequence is CASSLGGSGSFQETQYF. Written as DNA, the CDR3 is TGTGCCAGCAGCTTGGGTGGTAGCGGGAGCTTTCAAGAGACCCAGTACTTC.

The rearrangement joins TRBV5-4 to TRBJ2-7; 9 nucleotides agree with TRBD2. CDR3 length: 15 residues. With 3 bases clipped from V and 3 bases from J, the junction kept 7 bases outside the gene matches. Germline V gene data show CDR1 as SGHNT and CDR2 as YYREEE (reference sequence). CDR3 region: CASSSPGLADYEQYF. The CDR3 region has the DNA TGTGCCAGCAGCTCACCGGGACTAGCAGACTACGAGCAGTACTTC.

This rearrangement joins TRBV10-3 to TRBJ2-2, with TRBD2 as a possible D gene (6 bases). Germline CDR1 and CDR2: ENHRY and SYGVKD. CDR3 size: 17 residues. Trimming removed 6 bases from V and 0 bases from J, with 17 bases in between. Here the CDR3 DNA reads TGTGCCATCAGAGGTCAGATAGCGGCCCCGAACACCGGGGAGCTGTTTTTT. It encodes CAIRGQIAAPNTGELFF.

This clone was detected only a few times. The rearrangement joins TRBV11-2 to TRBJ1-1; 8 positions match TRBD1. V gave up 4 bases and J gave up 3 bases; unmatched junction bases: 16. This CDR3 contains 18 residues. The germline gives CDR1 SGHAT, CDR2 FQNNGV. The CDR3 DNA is TGTGCCAGCAGCTCCCGGACAGGGATATTTATAGTAGACACTGAAGCTTTCTTT. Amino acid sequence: CASSSRTGIFIVDTEAFF.

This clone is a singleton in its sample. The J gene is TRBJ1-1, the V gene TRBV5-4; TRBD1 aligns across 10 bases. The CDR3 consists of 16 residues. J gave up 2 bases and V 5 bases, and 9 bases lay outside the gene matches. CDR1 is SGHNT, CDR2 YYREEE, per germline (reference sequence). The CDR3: CASSYRDRGLNTEAFF. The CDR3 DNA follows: TGTGCCAGCAGTTACCGGGACAGGGGCCTTAACACTGAAGCTTTCTTT.

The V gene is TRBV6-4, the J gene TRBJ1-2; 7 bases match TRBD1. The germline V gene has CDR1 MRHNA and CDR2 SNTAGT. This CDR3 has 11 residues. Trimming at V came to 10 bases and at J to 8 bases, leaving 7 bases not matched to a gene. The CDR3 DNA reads TGTGCCACGCAGACAGGGAGCGGCTACACCTTC. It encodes CATQTGSGYTF.

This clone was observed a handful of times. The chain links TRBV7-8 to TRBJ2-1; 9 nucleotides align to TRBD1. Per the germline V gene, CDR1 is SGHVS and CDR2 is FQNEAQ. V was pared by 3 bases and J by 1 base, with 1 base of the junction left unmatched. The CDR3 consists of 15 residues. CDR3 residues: CASSLGQGSYNEQFF. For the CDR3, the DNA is TGTGCCAGCAGCTTGGGACAGGGATCCTACAATGAGCAGTTCTTC.